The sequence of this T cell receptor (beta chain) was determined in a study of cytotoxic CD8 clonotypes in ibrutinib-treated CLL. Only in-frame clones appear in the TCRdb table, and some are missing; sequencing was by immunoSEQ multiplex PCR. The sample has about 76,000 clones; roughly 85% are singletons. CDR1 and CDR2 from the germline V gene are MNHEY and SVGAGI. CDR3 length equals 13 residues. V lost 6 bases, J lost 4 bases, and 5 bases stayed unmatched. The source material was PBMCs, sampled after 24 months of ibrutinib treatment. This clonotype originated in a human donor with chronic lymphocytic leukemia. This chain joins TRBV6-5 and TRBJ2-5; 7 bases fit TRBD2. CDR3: CASRKRGGETQYF. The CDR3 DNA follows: TGTGCCAGCAGAAAGCGGGGAGGAGAGACCCAGTACTTC.